A single TCR beta chain is shown here with its context. This record comes from a study of control samples from healthy donors and cancer patients. Using immunoSEQ multiplex PCR, the repertoire was profiled, and TCRdb retains in-frame clones only, with some absent. This table holds roughly 80,000 clones, approximately 92% found once. The CDR3 contains 14 residues. The germline gives CDR1 SNHLY, CDR2 FYNNEI. Trimming at V came to 6 bases and at J to 4 bases, leaving 6 bases not matched to a gene. The material sequenced was blood. The rearrangement uses TRBV2 and TRBJ1-3; 7 nucleotides line up with TRBD1. This receptor was identified in a woman in her sixties in good health. CDR3 in DNA: TGTGCCAGCAGAGACCTGGGACAGGGAAACACCATATATTTT. Translated: CASRDLGQGNTIYF. Based on the CDR3 plus reference TRBV2 and TRBJ1-3, the full variable domain is EPEVTQTPSHQVTQMGQEVILRCVPISNHLYFYWYRQILGQKVEFLVSFYNNEISEKSEIFDDQFSVERPDGSNFTLKIRSTKLEDSAMYFCASRDLGQGNTIYFGEGSWLTVV.